This T cell receptor (beta chain) was observed in a study of shared clonotypes between healthy human individuals. Repertoires were generated with immunoSEQ multiplex PCR, while TCRdb's copy carries only in-frame clones and drops some. The sample contains roughly 2.6 million clones, over 85% of which appear only once. Trimming shortened V by 6 bases and J by 4 bases, and 13 bases separated the two germline ends. The CDR3 spans 14 residues. Germline V gene lookup returns CDR1 LNHDA and CDR2 SQIVND (reference sequence). The table lists this clone with a count of one. Its cognate antigen is unknown. Broader study findings: Estimated richness was generally greater in naive than memory subsets.

Material for sequencing was naive CD4+ T cells sorted from blood. As for subset: CD45RA+ positively selected. J is TRBJ2-1 and V is TRBV19, with D possibly matching TRBD2 (5 bases). This TCR came from a man aged 18 to 35 in good health. CDR3 loop: CASSSQSGYNEQFF. The DNA of the CDR3 is TGTGCCAGTAGCTCCCAGAGCGGTTACAATGAGCAGTTCTTC.